This is a list of T cell receptor beta chains from one sample in a study of cytomegalovirus exposure and HLA in healthy donors. Sequenced by immunoSEQ multiplex PCR; TCRdb stores in-frame clones only, minus some. This sample has 130,000 or so clones, with around 80% found just once. Sequencing was done on a sample of PBMCs. The receptors shown here come from a young woman in good health and CMV-seronegative. The CDR3 runs from the conserved cysteine through the conserved F or W. Each record gives: clone size, D gene, J gene, V gene, CDR3 DNA, CDR3 protein. D genes are given only for firm matches. Only part of the rows carry a size: once, few, many, or a class if the clone is expanded.

size: NA; D: TRBD2; J: TRBJ2-5; V: TRBV10-2; DNA: TGCGCCAGCAAGAGGGGGCTAGCGGGAGATATTGCGTATCTGGGGACCCAGTACTTC; CDR3: CASKRGLAGDIAYLGTQYF
size: NA; D: TRBD2; J: TRBJ2-7; V: TRBV7-8; DNA: TGTGCCAGCAGAGCGGGACTAGCGGGAGGTTACGAGCAGTACTTC; CDR3: CASRAGLAGGYEQYF
size: NA; D: TRBD1; J: TRBJ1-4; V: TRBV30; DNA: TGTGCTGCGGGACAGGGACGAGGTGAAAAACTGTTTTTT; CDR3: CAAGQGRGEKLFF
size: NA; D: TRBD1; J: TRBJ2-6; V: TRBV19; DNA: TGTGCCAGTAGTATCAGGGGGCGCGGGACTTCTGGGGCCAACGTCCTGACTTTC; CDR3: CASSIRGRGTSGANVLTF
size: once; D: TRBD1; J: TRBJ1-2; V: TRBV18; DNA: TGTGCCAGCTCACCATCAGGCACAGGGGAGACCTCTATTGGCTACACCTTC; CDR3: CASSPSGTGETSIGYTF
size: NA; D: NA; J: TRBJ1-1; V: TRBV10-3; DNA: TGTGCCATCGGGGCAGAAAGGAACACTGAAGCTTTCTTT; CDR3: CAIGAERNTEAFF
size: few; D: TRBD2; J: TRBJ2-5; V: TRBV29-1; DNA: TGCAGCGTCGCATGGACTAGCGGGAGAGAGACCCAGTACTTC; CDR3: CSVAWTSGRETQYF
size: NA; D: TRBD1; J: TRBJ2-7; V: TRBV11-2; DNA: TGTGCCAGCAGCTTAGAGGTCTGGGACAGGGCCAGGGAGCAGTACTTC; CDR3: CASSLEVWDRAREQYF
size: NA; D: TRBD1; J: TRBJ1-1; V: TRBV23-1; DNA: TGCGCCAGCAGTCAGGGGACAGGGGGTGTTCACACTGAAGCTTTCTTT; CDR3: CASSQGTGGVHTEAFF
size: NA; D: TRBD1; J: TRBJ2-7; V: TRBV7-2; DNA: TGTGCCAGCAGACACCGCCGAGGGACAGGGTTATACCACGAGCAGTACTTC; CDR3: CASRHRRGTGLYHEQYF
size: NA; D: NA; J: TRBJ2-1; V: TRBV29-1; DNA: TGCAGCGTTGAATGGCTCGAAAACTCCTACAATGAGCAGTTCTTC; CDR3: CSVEWLENSYNEQFF
size: NA; D: TRBD1; J: TRBJ1-1; V: TRBV30; DNA: TGTGCCTGGAGTGCCACAGGGGGTGCGACTGAAGCTTTCTTT; CDR3: CAWSATGGATEAFF
size: NA; D: NA; J: TRBJ2-5; V: TRBV19; DNA: TGTGCCAGTAGTCGCCTAGGGGGGGGAGAGACCCAGTACTTC; CDR3: CASSRLGGGETQYF
size: NA; D: TRBD2; J: TRBJ2-1; V: TRBV7-9; DNA: TGTGCCAGCAGCTCCCCTAGCGGGAGGGGATCCTACAATGAGCAGTTCTTC; CDR3: CASSSPSGRGSYNEQFF
size: NA; D: TRBD2; J: TRBJ2-7; V: TRBV10-3; DNA: TGTGCCACCGGGACTAGCGGGAGCGGGCGGTACGAGCAGTACTTC; CDR3: CATGTSGSGRYEQYF
size: NA; D: NA; J: TRBJ1-2; V: TRBV4-1; DNA: TGCGCCAGCAGCCAAGATGGCGCGAGCGGTGGCTACACCTTC; CDR3: CASSQDGASGGYTF
size: NA; D: TRBD2; J: TRBJ2-5; V: TRBV4-2; DNA: TGTGCCAGCAGCCAAGCGCGGGAGGGCGGGGAGACCCAGTACTTC; CDR3: CASSQAREGGETQYF
size: NA; D: TRBD2; J: TRBJ2-2; V: TRBV4-2; DNA: TGTGCCAGCAGCCAACTAGCGGGAGGTCGGGTCGGGGAGCTGTTTTTT; CDR3: CASSQLAGGRVGELFF
size: NA; D: NA; J: TRBJ1-1; V: TRBV10-3; DNA: TGTGCCATCCGTGGGGGGGAGGGCAGAACTGAAGCTTTCTTT; CDR3: CAIRGGEGRTEAFF
size: NA; D: TRBD2; J: TRBJ2-5; V: TRBV5-4; DNA: TGTGCCACCTCGGGGGGATATCTAGGAAATCAAGAGACCCAGTACTTC; CDR3: CATSGGYLGNQETQYF
size: NA; D: NA; J: TRBJ1-2; V: TRBV20-1; DNA: TGCAGTGCTTGGACAGTCCCTGGCTACACCTTC; CDR3: CSAWTVPGYTF
size: once; D: NA; J: TRBJ2-7; V: TRBV29-1; DNA: TGCAGCGTTGGACAGGTTGCCGGCGAGCAGTACTTC; CDR3: CSVGQVAGEQYF
size: NA; D: NA; J: TRBJ1-2; V: TRBV4-2; DNA: TGTGCCAGCAGCCAAGACGGGGGGACGGGAGGCTACACCTTC; CDR3: CASSQDGGTGGYTF
size: NA; D: NA; J: TRBJ2-7; V: TRBV6-5; DNA: TGTGCCAGCAGTTCTACAGGGATTGGTGGCGAGCAGTACTTC; CDR3: CASSSTGIGGEQYF
size: NA; D: NA; J: TRBJ2-7; V: TRBV7-9; DNA: TGTGCCAGCAGCTTCAAAGGGAGAGATTTCTACGAGCAGTACTTC; CDR3: CASSFKGRDFYEQYF